This note documents a single T cell receptor (beta chain) sequence. Its specificity is unknown. V gave up 2 bases and J gave up 9 bases; unmatched junction bases: 7. The length of the CDR3 is 14 residues. The germline V gene has CDR1 MNHNY and CDR2 SVGAGI (reference sequence). This entry comes from a study of Ad26.COV2.S vaccination and SARS-CoV-2 variants. Study-wide results and limits: Recipients given vaccine exceeded placebo recipients in spike-specific TCR breadth. Analyses that measured TCR breadth and depth may have underestimated total T cell responses.

The treatment denotes: roughly 20 received Ad26.COV2.S at low or high dose, single or two shots; about 5 received placebo; per-sample allocation not given. Day 63 after the first injection of vaccine or placebo was the sampling time. The administered vaccine (an Ad26 vector) expressed Wuhan-strain SARS-CoV-2 spike. Profiling relied on immunoSEQ multiplex PCR, and the TCRdb table lists in-frame clones only, not all of them. The table lists 250,000 or so clones, 87% of them singletons. This clonotype was obtained from a person aged 18-60 years who received the Ad26.COV2.S COVID-19 vaccine or a placebo. The genes are TRBV6-6 and TRBJ2-1; 7 positions match TRBD2. This sample comprised peripheral blood, obtained in a trial of Ad26.COV2.S vaccine versus placebo. The CDR3 DNA is TGTGCCAGCAGTTACGGGACTATGTATTCTGAGCAGTTCTTC. Translated: CASSYGTMYSEQFF.